What follows is one T cell receptor beta chain and its context. Its antigen is unidentified. V lost 4 bases and J lost 2, with 12 bases in between. The CDR3 totals 14 residues. Germline loops: CDR1 SEHNR, CDR2 FQNEAQ (reference sequence). The sample originates from a study of T cell responses to AZD1222 COVID-19 vaccine. Study-level points and caveats: The donor cohort was predominantly white British with a female majority, and clonal diversity may have been underestimated.

Profiling relied on immunoSEQ multiplex PCR, and the TCRdb table lists in-frame clones only, not all of them. The sample has 100,000 to 150,000 clones; 84% are singletons. The J gene is TRBJ2-7, the V gene TRBV7-9, with D perhaps being TRBD1 or TRBD2 (5 bases each). The origin of this receptor is an adult who received the AZD1222 COVID-19 vaccine. Specimen: peripheral blood, collected 28 days after the second AZD1222 dose. In DNA form, the CDR3 reads TGTGCCAGCAGCTCCCCCGGGACCGCCTACGAGCAGTACTTC. Its translation: CASSSPGTAYEQYF.